The following is a TCR beta chain sequence with its context. Method: immunoSEQ multiplex PCR; TCRdb's copy keeps in-frame clones and lacks some. The table has about 150,000 clones, about 86% seen once; the top ten hold 2.5% to 4%. The source of the sample is a study of blood T cell repertoires in COVID-19. CDR3 length: 16 amino acids. Germline-derived CDR1 and CDR2 are LNHDA and SQIVND (reference sequence). V trimming: 5 bases; J trimming: 6 bases; junction bases outside the gene matches: 15. The TCR originated in a man between 65 and 85 years old with acute or convalescent COVID-19. The chain combines TRBV19 with TRBJ2-7, with 8 bases fitting TRBD1. Sequencing used peripheral blood. CDR3 sequence (DNA): TGTGCCAGTAGTCGGAGACAGGGGTTCGAGGTTTTCGAGCAGTACTTC. The encoded protein is CASSRRQGFEVFEQYF. Filled out from reference TRBV19 and TRBJ2-7, the complete variable domain reads DGGITQSPKYLFRKEGQNVTLSCEQNLNHDAMYWYRQDPGQGLRLIYYSQIVNDFQKGDIAEGYSVSREKKESFPLTVTSAQKNPTAFYLCASSRRQGFEVFEQYFGPGTRLTVT.